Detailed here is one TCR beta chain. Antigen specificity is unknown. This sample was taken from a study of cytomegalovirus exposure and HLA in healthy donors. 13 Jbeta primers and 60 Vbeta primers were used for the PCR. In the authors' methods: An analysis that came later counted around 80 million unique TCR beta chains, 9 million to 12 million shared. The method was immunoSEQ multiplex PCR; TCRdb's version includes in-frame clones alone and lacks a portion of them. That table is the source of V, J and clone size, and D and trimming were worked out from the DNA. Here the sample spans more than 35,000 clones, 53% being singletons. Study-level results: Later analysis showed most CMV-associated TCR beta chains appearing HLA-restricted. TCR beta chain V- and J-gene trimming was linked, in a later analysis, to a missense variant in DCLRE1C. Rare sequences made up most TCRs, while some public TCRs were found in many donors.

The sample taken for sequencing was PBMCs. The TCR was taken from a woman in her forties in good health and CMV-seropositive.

The CDR3 sequence is CASSNSGGANYEQYF. In DNA, the CDR3 is TGTGCCAGCAGCAACTCTGGGGGCGCGAATTACGAGCAGTACTTC. The genes are TRBV6-5 and TRBJ2-5; D possibly corresponds to TRBD1 (6 bases). The J call may be wrong; the DNA end is better matched by TRBJ2-7. The CDR3 is 15 residues long. CDR1 is MNHEY and CDR2 is SVGAGI in the germline V gene.